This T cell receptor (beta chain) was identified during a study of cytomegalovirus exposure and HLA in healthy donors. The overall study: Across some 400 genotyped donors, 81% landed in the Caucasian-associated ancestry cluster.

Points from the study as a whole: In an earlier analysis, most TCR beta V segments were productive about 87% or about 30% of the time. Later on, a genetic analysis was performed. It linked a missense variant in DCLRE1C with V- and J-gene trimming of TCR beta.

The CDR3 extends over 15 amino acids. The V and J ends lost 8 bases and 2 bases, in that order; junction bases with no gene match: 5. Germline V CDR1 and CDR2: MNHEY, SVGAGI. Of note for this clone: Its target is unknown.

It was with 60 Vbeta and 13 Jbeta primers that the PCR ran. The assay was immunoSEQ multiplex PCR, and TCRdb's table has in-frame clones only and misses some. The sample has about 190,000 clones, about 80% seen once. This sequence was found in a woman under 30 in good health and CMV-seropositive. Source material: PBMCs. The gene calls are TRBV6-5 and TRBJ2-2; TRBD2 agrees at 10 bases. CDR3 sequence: CASGLAGGNTGELFF. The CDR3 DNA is TGTGCCAGCGGCTTAGCGGGGGGAAACACCGGGGAGCTGTTTTTT.